Each of the 9 T cell receptor beta chains below was sequenced from the same sample in a study of cytomegalovirus exposure and HLA in healthy donors. PCR was performed using 60 Vbeta and 13 Jbeta primers. TCRdb keeps only in-frame clones here, not all; method: immunoSEQ multiplex PCR. The sample includes 180,000 or so clones, 62% of them seen just once. Sample: PBMCs. The receptor source for this set is a man aged 40-49 years in good health and CMV-seronegative.

The rearrangement joins TRBV6-5 to TRBJ2-1; the D is unclear. CDR3 length equals 15 residues. Between the trimmed V and J ends, which lost 5 bases and 3 bases, there was a span of 14 bases. In germline, CDR1 is MNHEY, CDR2 SVGAGI. CDR3 DNA: TGTGCCAGCAGTCACGTGGTTTTCAGCTACAATGAGCAGTTCTTC. Encoded protein: CASSHVVFSYNEQFF.

The chain carries TRBV7-8 and TRBJ1-1; the D is unclear. The germline CDR1 and CDR2 sequences are SGHVS and FQNEAQ. With 3 bases removed from V and 2 bases from J, the gap between germline ends came to 16 bases. This CDR3 has 16 amino acids. CDR3 region: CASSFDTSSFNTEAFF. CDR3 DNA sequence: TGTGCCAGCAGCTTCGATACAAGTAGCTTTAACACTGAAGCTTTCTTT.

The table lists this clone with a few counts. The chain employs TRBV5-1 and TRBJ2-1, with 10 nucleotides matching TRBD2. This CDR3 comprises 16 residues. From germline, CDR1 is SGHRS and CDR2 YFSETQ. Trimming cost V 0 bases and J 7 bases; bases outside gene matches: 7. The CDR3 sequence is CASSLGRTSGPNEQFF. In DNA, the CDR3 is TGCGCCAGCAGCTTGGGGAGGACTAGCGGCCCGAATGAGCAGTTCTTC.

The chain uses TRBV10-3 and TRBJ2-7; 9 bases match TRBD1. Germline loops: CDR1 ENHRY, CDR2 SYGVKD. The CDR3 spans 14 residues. The ends lost 2 bases at V and 4 bases at J; junction bases unmatched: 3. The CDR3 region has the DNA TGTGCCATCAGTGAGCCGGACAGGGGTTACGAGCAGTACTTC. It is translated as CAISEPDRGYEQYF.

The chain joins TRBV6-6 to TRBJ1-1; 8 nucleotides agree with TRBD1. Per the germline V gene, CDR1 is MNHNY and CDR2 is SVGAGI (reference sequence). Trimming at V came to 7 bases and at J to 4 bases, leaving 5 bases not matched to a gene. CDR3 length equals 13 residues. CDR3 sequence: CASTIQGVTEAFF. In DNA, the CDR3 is TGTGCCAGCACAATACAGGGGGTCACTGAAGCTTTCTTT.

The chain carries TRBV7-2 and TRBJ2-5, with D hard to call. Per the germline V gene, CDR1 is SGHTA and CDR2 is FQGNSA. The CDR3 extends over 12 amino acids. V was pared by 2 bases and J by 5 bases, with 6 bases between. The CDR3 DNA reads TGTGCCAGCAGCTTAACTACCGAGACCCAGTACTTC. Amino acid sequence: CASSLTTETQYF.

This chain uses TRBV7-2 with TRBJ2-3; 7 bases map to TRBD2. The CDR3 consists of 12 residues. With 7 bases clipped from V and 5 bases from J, the junction kept 3 bases outside the gene matches. CDR1 SGHTA and CDR2 FQGNSA come from the germline V gene. The CDR3 region has the DNA TGTGCCAGCACGGGGGGTGGAGATACGCAGTATTTT. This sequence encodes CASTGGGDTQYF.

This clone was found a few times. This rearrangement joins TRBV18 to TRBJ1-2; possibly TRBD1 for D (5 bases). Trimming took 3 bases from V and 2 from J, leaving 13 bases between them. The germline CDR1 and CDR2 sequences are KGHSH and LQKENI. The CDR3 sequence is 15 residues long. CDR3 protein: CASSPGIGGNYGYTF. Written as DNA, the CDR3 is TGTGCCAGCTCACCGGGGATTGGGGGGAACTATGGCTACACCTTC.

V usage is TRBV18 and J usage is TRBJ2-3, with 9 bases lining up with TRBD2. The CDR3 spans 17 residues. Unmatched junction bases numbered 5, after V lost 0 bases and J lost 1 base. Per germline, CDR1 KGHSH and CDR2 LQKENI. CDR3 sequence reads: CASSPPGLARRTDTQYF. The CDR3 coding sequence is TGTGCCAGCTCACCACCAGGACTAGCGCGACGCACAGATACGCAGTATTTT.